One and the same sample provided the 25 T cell receptor beta chains below, sequenced in a study of regulatory T cells in long-lasting Graves disease. Building the TCR beta libraries relied on iRepertoire HTBI primers, and CDR3 regions underwent Arm-PCR. TCRdb used MiXCR to reprocess the multiplex PCR reads, holding one entry per CDR3 protein. The sample has a few hundred thousand distinct CDR3 sequences, around 15% seen once. Described time point: newly diagnosed GD, antithyroid drugs for less than 3 months. RNA isolated from PBMCs was used to make the TCR library. Another study also made use of these data, one on T cells in Graves' hyperthyroidism and ophthalmopathy.

The sample was peripheral blood mononuclear cells (PBMCs), taken at new diagnosis, from a patient treated with antithyroid drugs. The source is a woman younger than 30 with Graves disease.

J is TRBJ2-1 and V is TRBV5-1, with TRBD2 identical over 7 bases. This CDR3 spans 13 amino acids. Unmatched junction bases numbered 5, after V lost 4 bases and J lost 7 bases. CDR1 SGHRS and CDR2 YFSETQ come from the germline V gene. The CDR3 DNA follows: TGCGCCAGCAGCGAAGGACTAGTTAATGAGCAGTTCTTC. This sequence encodes CASSEGLVNEQFF. Filled out from reference TRBV5-1 and TRBJ2-1, the complete variable domain reads KAGVTQTPRYLIKTRGQQVTLSCSPISGHRSVSWYQQTPGQGLQFLFEYFSETQRNKGNFPGRFSGRQFSNSRSEMNVSTLELGDSALYLCASSEGLVNEQFFGPGTRLTVL.

This clonotype appeared many times. An end of the junction does not agree with germline; a read error may underlie this. V gene TRBV5-1 combines with J gene TRBJ2-1, with TRBD1 as a possible D gene (5 bases). From germline, CDR1 is SGHRS and CDR2 YFSETQ. This CDR3 is built from 12 residues. In DNA form, the CDR3 reads TGTGCCAGCCAGGGTAGATACAATGAGCAGTTCTTC. Its protein product is CASQGRYNEQFF.

Notes on this clonotype: Its ends do not fully match the called genes, so a read error is possible. The V call is TRBV5-1, the J call TRBJ2-5; 8 bases are a match to TRBD2. The CDR3 has 17 amino acids. Germline V gene lookup returns CDR1 SGHRS and CDR2 YFSETQ. The CDR3 DNA is TGCGCCAGCAGCTCTACCCCGGGACTAGAGTTCCAAGAGATCCAGTACTTC. This translates into CASSSTPGLEFQEIQYF.

At least ten counts were recorded for this clonotype. The chain is built from TRBV11-2 and TRBJ1-6; D gene uncertain. CDR1 and CDR2 (germline): SGHAT, FQNNGV. Between the trimmed V and J ends, which lost 3 bases and 5 bases, there was a span of 14 bases. This CDR3 is built from 16 residues. CDR3 residues: CASSFGRATHNSPLHF. CDR3 coding DNA: TGTGCCAGCAGCTTTGGGCGGGCGACGCATAATTCACCCCTCCACTTT.

This clonotype has at least ten counts. The chain uses TRBV7-9 and TRBJ1-1; TRBD1 matches 11 bases. Per germline, CDR1 SEHNR and CDR2 FQNEAQ (reference sequence). This CDR3 comprises 18 residues. Germline trimming cut 5 bases from V and 4 bases from J; bases unmatched to any gene: 15. The CDR3 protein is CASSLRSGTGGGSTEAFF. For the CDR3, the DNA is TGTGCCAGCAGCCTCAGGTCCGGGACAGGGGGTGGGAGCACTGAAGCTTTCTTT.

Concerning this clonotype itself: A much larger clone differs by one base, so this may be a read error. The chain joins TRBV10-1 to TRBJ2-5, with D possibly matching TRBD2 (5 bases). CDR3 length equals 13 residues. The germline V gene has CDR1 WNHNN and CDR2 SYGVQD (reference sequence). This chain's CDR3 is CTSSDIGKETQYF. As DNA, the CDR3 is TGCACCAGCAGTGATATCGGGAAAGAGACCCAGTACTTC.

In its sample, this clonotype was seen a few times. The rearrangement joins TRBV28 to TRBJ2-2; 9 bases align to TRBD2. Per the germline V gene, CDR1 is MDHEN and CDR2 is SYDVKM. With 3 bases clipped from V and 1 base from J, the junction kept 18 bases outside the gene matches. This CDR3 has 21 residues. This CDR3 is CASSFAGGPRTPGENTGELFF. CDR3 in DNA: TGTGCCAGCAGTTTCGCGGGAGGGCCTCGCACTCCCGGGGAGAACACCGGGGAGCTGTTTTTT.

The CDR3 reads CACPRGQGVDNEQFF. The CDR3, as DNA: TGTGCCTGCCCGAGGGGACAGGGGGTCGACAATGAGCAGTTCTTC. The chain couples TRBV30 to TRBJ2-1; 11 bases match TRBD1. CDR3 size: 15 residues. Losses at the gene ends were 6 bases for V and 5 bases for J; bases not matched to a gene: 9. The germline V gene encodes CDR1 GTSNPN and CDR2 SVGIG (reference sequence).

This clonotype was detected many times. The chain couples TRBV7-9 to TRBJ1-5; D gene unclear. V lost 1 base and J 7 bases, leaving 11 bases between the germline ends. Germline V gene lookup returns CDR1 SEHNR and CDR2 FQNEAQ (reference sequence). CDR3 length: 14 amino acids. This CDR3 reads CASSLGWTEQPQHF. The DNA of the CDR3 is TGTGCCAGCAGCTTAGGGTGGACGGAGCAGCCCCAGCATTTT. Full variable domain (missing parts from reference TRBV7-9 and TRBJ1-5): DTGVSQNPRHKITKRGQNVTFRCDPISEHNRLYWYRQTLGQGPEFLTYFQNEAQLEKSRLLSDRFSAERPKGSFSTLEIQRTEQGDSAMYLCASSLGWTEQPQHFGDGTRLSIL.

This clonotype was observed at least ten times. The genes are TRBV7-9 and TRBJ2-4; possibly TRBD1 for D (5 bases). The length of the CDR3 is 18 residues. With 0 bases removed from V and 2 bases from J, the gap between germline ends came to 17 bases. Germline assignment: CDR1 SEHNR and CDR2 FQNEAQ (reference sequence). CDR3 loop: CASSLALGLGVSKNIQYF. Here the CDR3 DNA reads TGTGCCAGCAGCTTAGCGCTTGGCTTAGGGGTCTCCAAAAACATTCAGTACTTC.

This clonotype was counted ten times or more. The rearrangement uses TRBV2 and TRBJ1-2, with TRBD1 matching 10 bases. CDR3 length: 13 residues. CDR1 SNHLY and CDR2 FYNNEI come from the germline V gene. The junction had 5 bases not matched to a gene; V was cut back by 9 bases and J by 4 bases. The CDR3 is CARTTGGTYGYTF. The CDR3 bases are TGTGCCAGAACGACAGGGGGCACCTATGGCTACACCTTC.

The J gene is TRBJ2-1, the V gene TRBV20-1; 7 bases are a match to TRBD1. Germline trimming cut 6 bases from V and 2 bases from J; bases unmatched to any gene: 13. Germline V gene lookup returns CDR1 DFQATT and CDR2 SNEGSKA (reference sequence). This CDR3 is built from 16 residues. The CDR3 DNA reads TGCAGTGCCCAAGATCAGACAGGGAAACCCTACAATGAGCAGTTCTTC. This encodes CSAQDQTGKPYNEQFF.

This clonotype was seen ten or more times. This chain links TRBV12-3 or TRBV12-4 with TRBJ2-7, with D possibly called TRBD1 or TRBD2 (5 bases each). The CDR3 is 14 amino acids. V dropped 7 bases and J dropped 3 bases, with 16 bases sitting between them. The CDR3 DNA reads as TGTGCCAGCAACCCGGGACGGGATCACTACGAGCAGTACTTC. The encoded protein is CASNPGRDHYEQYF.

On this clonotype itself: It may be a read error: a sequence one base away is much more abundant. The chain has TRBV6-5 and TRBJ2-7; the D gene is possibly TRBD2 (5 bases). Germline V lookup: CDR1 MNHEY, CDR2 SVGAGI. The CDR3 sequence is 15 residues long. Trimming removed 0 bases from V and 6 bases from J, with 15 bases in between. CDR3 nucleotide sequence: TGTGCCAGCAGTTACTCGTCTAGCCCTTGGGCCGAGCAGTACTTC. The encoded protein is CASSYSSSPWAEQYF.

In its sample, this clonotype was seen a few times. V is TRBV29-1 and J is TRBJ1-1; no reliable D call. This CDR3 region has 12 residues. Trimming left V 8 bases short and J 4 bases short, with 14 bases between. From germline, CDR1 is SQVTM and CDR2 ANQGSEA. CDR3 DNA sequence: TGCAGCCCGACTGACCCAGGCACTGAAGCTTTCTTT. It codes for CSPTDPGTEAFF.

This chain joins TRBV29-1 and TRBJ2-7; D may be TRBD2 (5 bases). V dropped 4 bases and J dropped 0 bases, with 10 bases sitting between them. The CDR3 runs 13 residues. Germline lookup yields CDR1 SQVTM and CDR2 ANQGSEA. The CDR3 DNA reads TGCAGCGTTGCCGAGACTATCTCCTACGAGCAGTACTTC. It translates to CSVAETISYEQYF.

This clonotype showed up many times. The chain carries TRBV28 and TRBJ1-2; no clear D gene. The germline CDR1 and CDR2 sequences are MDHEN and SYDVKM. With 5 bases removed from V and 3 bases from J, the gap between germline ends came to 13 bases. CDR3 size: 14 residues. CDR3 residues: CASSRGVWDYGYTF. In nucleotides, the CDR3 is TGTGCCAGCAGTCGCGGGGTATGGGACTATGGCTACACCTTC.

This clonotype was counted ten times or more. The V gene is TRBV3-1, the J gene TRBJ2-1; tentatively, D is TRBD1 or TRBD2 (5 bases each). The CDR3 contains 13 residues. V was pared by 2 bases and J by 6 bases, with 8 bases between. Looked up from germline, CDR1 is LGHDT and CDR2 is YNNKEL (reference sequence). The CDR3 sequence: CASSQRGFNEQFF. CDR3 coding DNA: TGTGCCAGCAGCCAACGGGGCTTCAATGAGCAGTTCTTC.

V gene TRBV6-2 or TRBV6-3 combines with J gene TRBJ2-3, with D possibly called TRBD1 or TRBD2 (5 bases each). The ends were cut back, 2 bases at V and 3 bases at J, with 9 bases in the middle. This CDR3 has 14 residues. Germline assignment: CDR1 MNHEY and CDR2 SVGEGT. This CDR3 is CASSYGAGTDTQYF. CDR3 coding DNA: TGTGCCAGCAGTTACGGGGCGGGTACAGATACGCAGTATTTT.

This clonotype has at least ten counts. V and J are TRBV20-1 and TRBJ2-4; D not certain. Trimming took 5 bases from V and 1 from J, leaving 15 bases between them. The germline CDR1 and CDR2 sequences are DFQATT and SNEGSKA (reference sequence). The CDR3 extends over 15 amino acids. The CDR3: CSAPLVGTAKNIQYF. The CDR3 DNA reads TGCAGTGCTCCGCTGGTAGGAACGGCCAAAAACATTCAGTACTTC.

At least ten counts were recorded for this clonotype. V and J are TRBV6-1 and TRBJ2-3; 11 bases agree with TRBD2. The CDR3 runs to 15 residues. CDR1 and CDR2 (germline): MNHNS, SASEGT. Unmatched junction bases numbered 8, after V lost 7 bases and J lost 5 bases. The CDR3, as DNA: TGTGCCAGCATCGACGGGCTAGCGGGGGGAGATACGCAGTATTTT. It is translated as CASIDGLAGGDTQYF.

V gene TRBV18 combines with J gene TRBJ2-3; D is uncertain. The germline V gene has CDR1 KGHSH and CDR2 LQKENI. The germline V and J ends were trimmed by 8 bases and 6 bases, with 12 bases remaining between them. There are 12 residues in the CDR3. CDR3 nucleotides: TGTGCCAGCCAATTAATGGAGGATACGCAGTATTTT. Amino acids: CASQLMEDTQYF.

This clonotype was recorded at least ten times. The chain recombines TRBV4-1 with TRBJ2-1; D may be TRBD1 (5 bases). Germline V lookup: CDR1 MGHRA, CDR2 YSYEKL. This CDR3 region has 17 residues. The ends were cut back, 3 bases at V and 2 bases at J, with 17 bases in the middle. CDR3 sequence reads: CASSQTDSFDPYNEQFF. The DNA for the CDR3 is TGCGCCAGCAGCCAGACTGACAGCTTCGATCCCTACAATGAGCAGTTCTTC.

This clonotype was counted many times. The chain is built from TRBV10-3 and TRBJ2-7; TRBD1 might be the D (5 bases). This CDR3 has 11 residues. V dropped 2 bases and J dropped 6 bases, with 5 bases sitting between them. Germline V gene sequence: CDR1 ENHRY, CDR2 SYGVKD. The CDR3 here is CAISEGAEQYF. The CDR3, as DNA: TGTGCCATCAGTGAGGGGGCCGAGCAGTACTTC.

This clonotype was observed a few times. V gene TRBV4-1 combines with J gene TRBJ2-4; D gene unclear. Germline-derived CDR1 and CDR2 are MGHRA and YSYEKL. V lost 5 bases to trimming and J lost 0 bases, with 11 bases between them. The CDR3 spans 15 residues. CDR3 sequence: CASSDLGLAKNIQYF. In nucleotides, the CDR3 is TGCGCCAGCAGCGACCTCGGGTTAGCCAAAAACATTCAGTACTTC.